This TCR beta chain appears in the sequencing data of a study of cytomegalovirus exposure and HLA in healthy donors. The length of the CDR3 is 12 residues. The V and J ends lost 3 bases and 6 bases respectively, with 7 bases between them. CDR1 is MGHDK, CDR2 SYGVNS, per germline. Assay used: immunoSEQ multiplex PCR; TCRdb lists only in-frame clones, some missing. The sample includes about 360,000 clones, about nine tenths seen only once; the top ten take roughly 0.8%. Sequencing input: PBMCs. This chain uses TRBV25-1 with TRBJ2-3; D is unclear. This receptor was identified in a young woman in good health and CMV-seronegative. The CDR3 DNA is TGTGCCAGCAGTGAGTCTTCCGATACGCAGTATTTT. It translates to CASSESSDTQYF.